This entry lists 28 T cell receptor beta chains sequenced from one sample in a study of lymphopenia after photon versus proton radiotherapy. TCRdb's table, derived via immunoSEQ multiplex PCR, lists solely in-frame clones and lacks some. The sample records 67,000 or so clones, over 70% being singletons. The sample in question was peripheral blood, obtained from a patient treated with proton-based radiotherapy. These receptor sequences come from an older man with esophageal cancer.

V gene TRBV25-1 combines with J gene TRBJ2-2; D perhaps matches TRBD2 (6 bases). The CDR3 sequence is 17 residues long. From germline, CDR1 is MGHDK and CDR2 SYGVNS. Trimming cost V 1 base and J 5 bases, with 17 bases left between them. This CDR3 reads CASSEWGSGTNTGELFF. In DNA form, the CDR3 reads TGTGCCAGCAGTGAATGGGGTAGCGGAACCAATACCGGGGAGCTGTTTTTT.

In its sample, this clone ranks as medium-sized (0.01 to 0.1%). The CDR3 DNA reads as TGTGCCAGCAGCCAGACAGGGGCCGGCGATCAGCCCCAGCATTTT. This sequence encodes CASSQTGAGDQPQHF. The V gene is TRBV7-9, the J gene TRBJ1-5; 8 bases agree with TRBD1. This CDR3 region has 15 residues. Trimming cost V 5 bases and J 5 bases; bases outside gene matches: 8. Germline values: CDR1 SEHNR, CDR2 FQNEAQ (reference sequence).

This chain uses TRBV5-1 with TRBJ2-7; the match to TRBD1 covers 8 bases. The length of the CDR3 is 15 residues. Trimming took 0 bases from V and 4 from J; bases not matched to a gene: 6. Germline V lookup: CDR1 SGHRS, CDR2 YFSETQ. CDR3 amino acids: CASSLDGQGVYEQYF. Written as DNA, the CDR3 is TGCGCCAGCAGCTTGGACGGACAGGGAGTGTACGAGCAGTACTTC.

The rearrangement joins TRBV30 to TRBJ2-7; TRBD1 aligns across 7 bases. The CDR3 is 14 residues long. CDR1 and CDR2 from the germline V gene are GTSNPN and SVGIG (reference sequence). V was clipped by 0 bases and J by 3 bases; unmatched bases: 5. CDR3 nucleotides: TGTGCCTGGAGTGTACATGCAGGGGGCTACGAGCAGTACTTC. Translating gives CAWSVHAGGYEQYF.

This sequence joins TRBV7-9 and TRBJ1-6; 8 bases fit TRBD1. CDR3 length equals 15 residues. After removal of 2 bases from V and 10 bases from J, the junction contained 7 bases not matched to a gene. Germline V lookup: CDR1 SEHNR, CDR2 FQNEAQ (reference sequence). CDR3 sequence: CASSLRGQEGSPLHF. In nucleotides, the CDR3 is TGTGCCAGCAGCTTAAGGGGACAGGAGGGATCACCCCTCCACTTT.

This clone was seen only a few times. The genes are TRBV5-6 and TRBJ1-4; 7 bases agree with TRBD1. Germline values: CDR1 SGHDT, CDR2 YYEEEE. CDR3 length: 15 residues. Trimming cost V 0 bases and J 7 bases; bases outside gene matches: 6. This CDR3 is CASSLAHGTAEKLFF. As DNA, the CDR3 is TGTGCCAGCAGCTTGGCCCACGGGACAGCTGAAAAACTGTTTTTT. The variable domain in full, completed from reference TRBV5-6 and TRBJ1-4, reads DAGVTQSPTHLIKTRGQQVTLRCSPKSGHDTVSWYQQALGQGPQFIFQYYEEEERQRGNFPDRFSGHQFPNYSSELNVNALLLGDSALYLCASSLAHGTAEKLFFGSGTQLSVL.

This clone was counted once. The rearrangement links TRBV7-9 to TRBJ1-2, with D uncertain. Germline CDR1 and CDR2: SEHNR and FQNEAQ (reference sequence). The CDR3 extends over 15 amino acids. V dropped 3 bases and J dropped 0 bases, with 11 bases sitting between them. The DNA of the CDR3 is TGTGCCAGCAGCTTTGACCTCTCAGCTAACTATGGCTACACCTTC. Translated: CASSFDLSANYGYTF.

The chain recombines TRBV9 with TRBJ1-2; D is uncertain. The germline CDR1 and CDR2 sequences are SGDLS and YYNGEE. The CDR3 runs to 14 residues. The V end was cut by 2 bases, the J end by 0 bases, with 8 bases between. The CDR3 bases are TGTGCCAGCAGCGTGAGGGCAACTAACTATGGCTACACCTTC. Protein sequence: CASSVRATNYGYTF.

The V call is TRBV6-5, the J call TRBJ1-1; 7 bases fit TRBD1. The CDR3 is made up of 14 amino acids. The junction had 4 bases not matched to a gene; V was cut back by 2 bases and J by 4 bases. CDR1 and CDR2 (germline): MNHEY, SVGAGI. CDR3 nucleotides: TGTGCCAGCAGTTACCAGACAGGGTCCACTGAAGCTTTCTTT. This gives the protein CASSYQTGSTEAFF.

V gene TRBV5-4 combines with J gene TRBJ1-1, with TRBD1 matching over 7 bases. The CDR3 covers 13 residues. Germline V gene lookup returns CDR1 SGHNT and CDR2 YYREEE (reference sequence). The J segment lost 4 bases and the V segment lost 6 bases, leaving 6 bases of the junction unmatched. For the CDR3, the DNA is TGTGCCAGCACCCGCGGGACAGCCACTGAAGCTTTCTTT. This sequence encodes CASTRGTATEAFF.

Comments on this clone: At one boundary the junction diverges from the germline segment, which might be a read error. The gene calls are TRBV5-1 and TRBJ2-7, with TRBD1 identical over 8 bases. This CDR3 spans 15 amino acids. CDR1 and CDR2 (germline): SGHRS, YFSETQ. The CDR3 reads CAGSLVQGVTYEQYF. The CDR3 region has the DNA TGCGCCGGCAGCTTGGTACAGGGGGTGACCTACGAGCAGTACTTC.

This chain uses TRBV6-6 with TRBJ2-1; tentatively, D is TRBD1 (5 bases). The V end lost 0 bases, the J end lost 3 bases, and 9 bases lay between the germline ends. The CDR3 length is 15 residues. CDR1 and CDR2 (germline): MNHNY, SVGAGI (reference sequence). CDR3 in DNA: TGTGCCAGCAGTTACTCGTCTGACAGCTACAATGAGCAGTTCTTC. It codes for CASSYSSDSYNEQFF.

This chain links TRBV14 with TRBJ2-7; 8 bases are shared with TRBD2. Looked up from germline, CDR1 is SGHDN and CDR2 is FVKESK. Losses at the gene ends were 0 bases for V and 0 bases for J; bases not matched to a gene: 1. The CDR3 extends over 15 amino acids. The CDR3 nucleotides read TGTGCCAGCAGCCAAGACCTAGCGGGCTCCTACGAGCAGTACTTC. Its translation is CASSQDLAGSYEQYF.

The chain recombines TRBV5-4 with TRBJ2-2; D may match TRBD1 or TRBD2 (5 bases each). This CDR3 has 15 amino acids. The germline gives CDR1 SGHNT, CDR2 YYREEE (reference sequence). The V end lost 3 bases, the J end lost 3 bases, and 12 bases lay between the germline ends. CDR3 nucleotide sequence: TGTGCCAGCAGCTGGGGCGACTACGACACCGGGGAGCTGTTTTTT. Translation: CASSWGDYDTGELFF.

This chain uses TRBV5-5 with TRBJ1-3; D is unresolved. Germline lookup yields CDR1 SGHKS and CDR2 YYEKEE (reference sequence). Trimming stripped 4 bases from V and 0 bases from J, with 14 bases between. The CDR3 loop spans 16 amino acids. CDR3 coding DNA: TGTGCCAGCAGCCGGGAGGGCAGGCGCTCTGGAAACACCATATATTTT. Translating gives CASSREGRRSGNTIYF.

V and J are TRBV18 and TRBJ2-7; D is unresolved. There are 13 residues in the CDR3. V lost 3 bases and J 7 bases, leaving 13 bases between the germline ends. The germline CDR1 and CDR2 sequences are KGHSH and LQKENI. For the CDR3, the DNA is TGTGCCAGCTCACCCTCGGGTCTGGGGGAGCAGTACTTC. Protein: CASSPSGLGEQYF.

The chain carries TRBV7-9 and TRBJ1-3; TRBD1 matches at 7 bases. V shed 5 bases, J shed 0 bases, and the junction held 16 bases outside the gene matches. CDR1 SEHNR and CDR2 FQNEAQ come from the germline V gene (reference sequence). CDR3 size: 19 residues. This CDR3 reads CASSHWPTRQGYSGNTIYF. In nucleotides, the CDR3 is TGTGCCAGCAGCCACTGGCCGACAAGACAGGGATACTCTGGAAACACCATATATTTT.

The rearrangement links TRBV7-2 to TRBJ1-5, with 9 bases fitting TRBD1. The J segment lost 5 bases and the V segment lost 0 bases, leaving 5 bases of the junction unmatched. The CDR3 runs to 16 residues. CDR1 is SGHTA, CDR2 FQGNSA, per germline. For the CDR3, the DNA is TGTGCCAGCAGCTTAGCGAGTTGGGACAGGGATCAGCCCCAGCATTTT. Translated, it gives CASSLASWDRDQPQHF.

The chain uses TRBV5-1 and TRBJ2-1, with D possibly being TRBD1 (7 bases). The CDR3 is made up of 15 amino acids. Trimming stripped 6 bases from V and 3 bases from J, with 16 bases between. The V gene's germline CDR1 is SGHRS and CDR2 YFSETQ. CDR3 nucleotides: TGCGCCAGCAATCCTCAGGGGGGCCTCTACAATGAGCAGTTCTTC. Its protein is CASNPQGGLYNEQFF.

The rearrangement uses TRBV5-1 and TRBJ2-6; 9 nucleotides agree with TRBD1. The junction had 9 bases not matched to a gene; V was cut back by 3 bases and J by 2 bases. This CDR3 has 18 residues. Germline V gives CDR1 SGHRS, CDR2 YFSETQ. CDR3 sequence (DNA): TGCGCCAGCAGCTGGGGGGACAGGGAGAGAACTGGGGCCAACGTCCTGACTTTC. Translating gives CASSWGDRERTGANVLTF. Drawing the rest from reference TRBV5-1 and TRBJ2-6, the complete variable domain is KAGVTQTPRYLIKTRGQQVTLSCSPISGHRSVSWYQQTPGQGLQFLFEYFSETQRNKGNFPGRFSGRQFSNSRSEMNVSTLELGDSALYLCASSWGDRERTGANVLTFGAGSRLTVL.

With regard to this clone: This specimen includes other DNA sequences encoding the same CDR3. V gene TRBV18 combines with J gene TRBJ2-5, with TRBD1 matching 9 bases. Germline V gene lookup returns CDR1 KGHSH and CDR2 LQKENI. V lost 2 bases, J lost 0 bases, and 7 bases stayed unmatched. The CDR3 runs to 17 residues. The CDR3 spells CASSPGTGRRNQETQYF. CDR3 sequence (DNA): TGTGCCAGCTCACCAGGGACAGGGAGAAGGAACCAAGAGACCCAGTACTTC.

This clone is a singleton in its sample. The chain joins TRBV6-5 to TRBJ2-7, with 7 bases matching TRBD1. The CDR3 length is 15 residues. After removal of 7 bases from V and 3 bases from J, the junction contained 12 bases not matched to a gene. CDR1 and CDR2 from the germline V gene are MNHEY and SVGAGI. The CDR3 region is CASTPQGQGVYEQYF. The CDR3 DNA follows: TGTGCCAGCACCCCCCAGGGGCAGGGGGTCTACGAGCAGTACTTC.

The rearrangement links TRBV7-9 to TRBJ2-1, with D perhaps TRBD1 (5 bases). V lost 3 bases and J 4 bases, leaving 10 bases between the germline ends. The CDR3 loop spans 14 amino acids. CDR1 is SEHNR and CDR2 is FQNEAQ in the germline V gene (reference sequence). The CDR3 spells CASSFRTSYNEQFF. Here the CDR3 DNA reads TGTGCCAGCAGCTTCCGGACATCTTACAATGAGCAGTTCTTC.

This chain joins TRBV4-3 and TRBJ2-7, with a tentative D call TRBD1 (6 bases). Germline V lookup: CDR1 LGHNA, CDR2 YSLEER. The CDR3 extends over 14 amino acids. The V gene lost 2 bases and the J gene lost 0 bases, with 8 bases spanning the gap. CDR3 in DNA: TGCGCCAGCAGCCAAACGACAGGCTCCTACGAGCAGTACTTC. Translation gives CASSQTTGSYEQYF.

This chain links TRBV2 with TRBJ2-4; maybe TRBD2 (5 bases). With 3 bases removed from V and 8 bases from J, the gap between germline ends came to 20 bases. Germline V gene data show CDR1 as SNHLY and CDR2 as FYNNEI. The CDR3 is 16 residues long. Here the CDR3 DNA reads TGTGCCAGCAGTGACGCAACTAGTTTGGGTATAGACATTCAGTACTTC. It codes for CASSDATSLGIDIQYF.

This chain uses TRBV7-2 with TRBJ1-4; TRBD1 matches at 8 bases. CDR1 and CDR2 (germline): SGHTA, FQGNSA. Trimming cost V 1 base and J 8 bases; bases outside gene matches: 6. The CDR3 is 15 amino acids. The CDR3 sequence is CASSLVGQAPEKLFF. Here the CDR3 DNA reads TGTGCCAGCAGCTTAGTGGGACAGGCCCCCGAAAAACTGTTTTTT.

The chain joins TRBV4-3 to TRBJ2-7; D may be TRBD1 or TRBD2 (5 bases each). Germline CDR1 is LGHNA and CDR2 is YSLEER. V was cut by 1 base and J by 4 bases, with 11 bases left in between. The CDR3 contains 14 residues. CDR3 region: CASSQAKGEYEQYF. In nucleotides, the CDR3 is TGCGCCAGCAGCCAAGCGAAAGGGGAGTACGAGCAGTACTTC.

This chain's CDR3 is CAIQGPAEAFF. For the CDR3, the DNA is TGTGCCATTCAGGGGCCCGCTGAAGCTTTCTTT. V is TRBV6-1 and J is TRBJ1-1; perhaps TRBD1 as D (6 bases). CDR3 length: 11 amino acids. The V gene's germline CDR1 is MNHNS and CDR2 SASEGT. Trimming shortened V by 10 bases and J by 6 bases, and 12 bases separated the two germline ends.